These 25 T cell receptor beta chains came from one sample sequenced in a study of blood T cell repertoires in COVID-19. Repertoires were generated with immunoSEQ multiplex PCR, while TCRdb's copy carries only in-frame clones and drops some. The repertoire holds 25,000 to 35,000 clones, with 83% as singletons. Sequencing was performed on peripheral blood. These receptors came from a man in his sixties or seventies with active COVID-19.

This clone was observed a handful of times. The chain carries TRBV23-1 and TRBJ1-6; the D is unclear. TRBV23-1 is an open reading frame whose function is uncertain. The ends were cut back, 1 base at V and 0 bases at J, with 7 bases in the middle. The CDR3 sequence is 16 residues long. CDR3: CASSQWRSSYNSPLHF. The DNA of the CDR3 is TGCGCCAGCAGTCAATGGCGGAGCTCCTATAATTCACCCCTCCACTTT.

The chain carries TRBV3-1 (or the pseudogene TRBV3-2) and TRBJ1-1; perhaps TRBD1 as D (6 bases). The length of the CDR3 is 13 residues. V dropped 4 bases and J dropped 7 bases, with 13 bases sitting between them. Germline V gene lookup returns CDR1 LGHDT and CDR2 YNNKEL (reference sequence). The CDR3 region is CASSRGGFGEAFF. The CDR3 nucleotides are TGTGCCAGCAGCCGAGGGGGATTTGGTGAAGCTTTCTTT.

V gene TRBV5-1 combines with J gene TRBJ2-3, with 7 nucleotides matching TRBD2. After removal of 2 bases from V and 3 bases from J, the junction contained 3 bases not matched to a gene. There are 14 residues in the CDR3. The germline V gene encodes CDR1 SGHRS and CDR2 YFSETQ. The CDR3 region has the DNA TGCGCCAGCAGCTTAGCGGGAAAGACAGATACGCAGTATTTT. Translating gives CASSLAGKTDTQYF.

This chain uses TRBV11-2 with TRBJ2-1; D not certain. Trimming pared 4 bases from V and 7 bases from J, leaving 11 bases between. Per the germline V gene, CDR1 is SGHAT and CDR2 is FQNNGV. The CDR3 contains 13 residues. The CDR3 DNA follows: TGTGCCAGCAGCTCCCAGACTTATAATGAGCAGTTCTTC. Translation gives CASSSQTYNEQFF.

The gene calls are TRBV7-8 and TRBJ2-5; 14 bases align to TRBD2. The CDR3 runs 17 residues. Trimming removed 5 bases from V and 2 bases from J; junction bases left unmatched: 7. Germline V gene data show CDR1 as SGHVS and CDR2 as FQNEAQ. The DNA of the CDR3 is TGTGCCAGCAGCCCCTGGACTAGCGGGGGGCCTCAAGAGACCCAGTACTTC. Translated: CASSPWTSGGPQETQYF.

The chain recombines TRBV5-1 with TRBJ2-7; the match to TRBD2 covers 7 bases. Per germline, CDR1 SGHRS and CDR2 YFSETQ. After removal of 4 bases from V and 4 bases from J, the junction contained 11 bases not matched to a gene. This CDR3 is built from 15 residues. CDR3 protein: CASSRGGEGAYEQYF. In DNA, the CDR3 is TGCGCCAGCAGCCGGGGCGGGGAGGGTGCATACGAGCAGTACTTC. The whole variable domain, filled in from reference TRBV5-1 and TRBJ2-7, reads KAGVTQTPRYLIKTRGQQVTLSCSPISGHRSVSWYQQTPGQGLQFLFEYFSETQRNKGNFPGRFSGRQFSNSRSEMNVSTLELGDSALYLCASSRGGEGAYEQYFGPGTRLTVT.

V and J are TRBV27 and TRBJ1-2, with D unclear. This CDR3 is built from 15 residues. Trimming cost V 5 bases and J 4 bases, with 17 bases left between them. Germline lookup yields CDR1 MNHEY and CDR2 SMNVEV (reference sequence). CDR3 residues: CASSPQPAEAYGYTF. DNA for the CDR3: TGTGCCAGCAGTCCACAGCCGGCGGAGGCCTATGGCTACACCTTC.

The genes are TRBV11-3 and TRBJ2-1, with D unresolved. This CDR3 comprises 14 residues. The germline V gene has CDR1 SGHNT and CDR2 YENEEA. Trimming shortened V by 6 bases and J by 4 bases, and 13 bases separated the two germline ends. In nucleotides, the CDR3 is TGTGCCAGCAGTTATTCCGACGGGTACAATGAGCAGTTCTTC. Its translation is CASSYSDGYNEQFF.

The genes are TRBV11-3 and TRBJ2-7; TRBD2 aligns across 10 bases. The ends lost 6 bases at V and 3 bases at J; junction bases unmatched: 11. The length of the CDR3 is 16 residues. Germline CDR1 reads SGHNT; CDR2 reads YENEEA. CDR3 DNA: TGTGCCAGCAGTCCAGTGACTAGCGGGTACTACTACGAGCAGTACTTC. Amino acids: CASSPVTSGYYYEQYF.

Only a few counts were recorded for this clone. The chain uses TRBV7-8 and TRBJ2-7; maybe TRBD1 (6 bases). This CDR3 contains 15 residues. V was clipped by 5 bases and J by 2 bases, with 16 bases between them. Germline V lookup: CDR1 SGHVS, CDR2 FQNEAQ. The CDR3, as DNA: TGTGCCAGCAGCGTAAAGGCCAGGGGAACCTACGAGCAGTACTTC. Translating gives CASSVKARGTYEQYF.

The rearrangement joins TRBV4-1 to TRBJ1-1; perhaps TRBD1 as D (6 bases). The germline V gene has CDR1 MGHRA and CDR2 YSYEKL. This CDR3 is built from 17 residues. Trimming left V 7 bases short and J 0 bases short, with 21 bases between. As DNA, the CDR3 is TGCGCCAGCAACCGTTACCTCGGGGGGCAGATGAACACTGAAGCTTTCTTT. This sequence encodes CASNRYLGGQMNTEAFF.

This clone was detected only once. The CDR3 reads CAISGGGGNTEAFF. Here the CDR3 DNA reads TGTGCCATCAGTGGCGGGGGAGGGAACACTGAAGCTTTCTTT. The V gene is TRBV10-3, the J gene TRBJ1-1, with D possibly being TRBD1 (5 bases). Germline assignment: CDR1 ENHRY and CDR2 SYGVKD. Trimming removed 4 bases at V and 1 base at J, with 10 bases between. This CDR3 region has 14 residues.

This chain connects TRBV11-2 to TRBJ1-2; 9 bases are shared with TRBD1. Germline V lookup: CDR1 SGHAT, CDR2 FQNNGV. V shed 6 bases, J shed 5 bases, and the junction held 4 bases outside the gene matches. The CDR3 runs to 13 residues. This CDR3 is CASSVGQGYGYTF. CDR3 sequence (DNA): TGTGCCAGCAGTGTGGGACAGGGTTATGGCTACACCTTC.

This rearrangement joins TRBV5-1 to TRBJ2-6; 12 nucleotides match TRBD1. Germline-derived CDR1 and CDR2 are SGHRS and YFSETQ. V was pared by 0 bases and J by 2 bases, with 3 bases of the junction left unmatched. This CDR3 is built from 18 residues. CDR3 loop: CASSLVGQGAAGANVLTF. The DNA of the CDR3 is TGCGCCAGCAGCTTGGTGGGACAGGGGGCTGCTGGGGCCAACGTCCTGACTTTC.

The V gene is TRBV5-4, the J gene TRBJ2-7; 9 positions agree with TRBD1. Per the germline V gene, CDR1 is SGHNT and CDR2 is YYREEE (reference sequence). This CDR3 contains 16 residues. With V trimmed by 5 bases and J by 5 bases, 14 bases remained unmatched. This CDR3 is CASSGEPGQGNHEQYF. Here the CDR3 DNA reads TGTGCCAGCAGTGGGGAGCCGGGACAGGGTAACCACGAGCAGTACTTC.

This clone was picked up a small number of times. The chain carries TRBV12-3 or TRBV12-4 and TRBJ2-5; D uncertain. The length of the CDR3 is 11 residues. Between the trimmed V and J ends, which lost 3 bases and 7 bases, there was a span of 6 bases. Here the CDR3 reads CASSFIGTQYF. In DNA form, the CDR3 reads TGTGCCAGCAGTTTTATCGGGACCCAGTACTTC.

This clone has more than one count but fewer than ten. J is TRBJ2-1 and V is TRBV5-1, with 13 bases fitting TRBD2. The CDR3 length is 15 residues. Looked up from germline, CDR1 is SGHRS and CDR2 is YFSETQ. V dropped 3 bases and J dropped 8; count of bases not matched to a gene: 5. The CDR3 reads CASSWTSGSEDEQFF. The CDR3 region has the DNA TGCGCCAGCAGCTGGACTAGCGGGAGTGAAGATGAGCAGTTCTTC.

This chain links TRBV28 with TRBJ1-4; the D gene is possibly TRBD1 (6 bases). This CDR3 has 13 residues. Germline loops: CDR1 MDHEN, CDR2 SYDVKM. The CDR3 here is CAGRGGYNEKLFF. The CDR3 bases are TGTGCGGGCAGGGGCGGGTATAATGAAAAACTGTTTTTT.

This clone was recorded a few times. This chain uses TRBV24-1 with TRBJ2-1, with 7 nucleotides matching TRBD1. The CDR3 runs to 16 residues. The ends lost 5 bases at V and 4 bases at J; junction bases unmatched: 10. In germline, CDR1 is KGHDR, CDR2 SFDVKD. The CDR3 sequence: CATSVATGTAYNEQFF. For the CDR3, the DNA is TGTGCCACCAGTGTCGCAACCGGGACAGCTTACAATGAGCAGTTCTTC.

The chain combines TRBV19 with TRBJ1-1; D may be TRBD1 (5 bases). The CDR3 is 12 amino acids. CDR1 and CDR2 (germline): LNHDA, SQIVND (reference sequence). V lost 5 bases, J lost 6 bases, and 10 bases lay in between. This chain's CDR3 is CASSFGGPEAFF. CDR3 in DNA: TGTGCCAGTAGTTTCGGGGGACCTGAAGCTTTCTTT. Filled out from reference TRBV19 and TRBJ1-1, the complete variable domain reads DGGITQSPKYLFRKEGQNVTLSCEQNLNHDAMYWYRQDPGQGLRLIYYSQIVNDFQKGDIAEGYSVSREKKESFPLTVTSAQKNPTAFYLCASSFGGPEAFFGQGTRLTVV.

The genes are TRBV6-1 and TRBJ2-1, with TRBD1 matching 9 bases. V shed 4 bases, J shed 7 bases, and the junction held 17 bases outside the gene matches. Germline lookup yields CDR1 MNHNS and CDR2 SASEGT. The CDR3 extends over 18 amino acids. CDR3 protein: CASSVLNPGQGRGNEQFF. CDR3 in DNA: TGTGCCAGCAGTGTCCTTAACCCGGGACAGGGAAGGGGGAATGAGCAGTTCTTC.

The V and J genes are TRBV3-1 (or the pseudogene TRBV3-2) and TRBJ2-1, with D perhaps TRBD1 (5 bases). V was cut by 4 bases and J by 4 bases, with 14 bases left in between. The CDR3 length is 15 residues. Per the germline V gene, CDR1 is LGHDT and CDR2 is YNNKEL (reference sequence). CDR3 coding DNA: TGTGCCAGCAGCCCCACTATTCAGGGATACAATGAGCAGTTCTTC. Its translation is CASSPTIQGYNEQFF.

The rearrangement joins TRBV27 to TRBJ1-2; maybe TRBD1 (6 bases). The germline V and J ends were trimmed by 8 bases and 4 bases, with 11 bases remaining between them. In germline, CDR1 is MNHEY, CDR2 SMNVEV (reference sequence). This CDR3 comprises 12 residues. CDR3: CASGGWGYGYTF. The CDR3 DNA follows: TGTGCCAGCGGGGGCTGGGGCTATGGCTACACCTTC.

This chain joins TRBV24-1 and TRBJ2-5; D is perhaps TRBD2 (5 bases). Trimming took 5 bases from V and 5 from J, leaving 17 bases between them. This CDR3 has 15 residues. CDR1 KGHDR and CDR2 SFDVKD come from the germline V gene. CDR3 sequence: CATSVRGIAGETQYF. In DNA form, the CDR3 reads TGTGCCACCAGTGTTCGGGGAATCGCCGGGGAGACCCAGTACTTC.

The table lists this clone with a few counts. This rearrangement joins TRBV4-1 to TRBJ1-5; D gene ambiguous. CDR1 MGHRA and CDR2 YSYEKL come from the germline V gene. Deletions cut 0 bases from V and 2 bases from J, with 17 bases between. CDR3 length equals 18 residues. DNA for the CDR3: TGCGCCAGCAGCCAAGAAACGTCGGCAATCGGGGGCAATCAGCCCCAGCATTTT. This codes for CASSQETSAIGGNQPQHF.